This TCR beta chain was recorded in a study of chemoradiotherapy in HPV16-positive cancers. Study-wide background: A couple of HPV16-positive patients' cells yielded candidate HPV-specific clones and common motifs. Study conclusions and caveats: For HPV16-positive patients, expanding HPV-responsive T cells associated with longer recurrence-free survival. During treatment, candidate HPV-specific clones and E7-related motifs expanded in tumor.

As regards this clone: What it binds is not known.

Here immunoSEQ multiplex PCR was the method, and the copy in TCRdb shows in-frame clones only, minus some. Of 9,200 or so clones listed, roughly 80% are singletons. With 2 bases removed from V and 7 bases from J, the gap between germline ends came to 9 bases. The CDR3 runs 13 residues. CDR1 and CDR2 from the germline V gene are GTSNPN and SVGIG (reference sequence). Samples were taken several times over chemoradiotherapy. The source was tumor tissue, collected from a patient who underwent chemoradiotherapy. This TCR derives from a human donor with HPV-associated anogenital cancer. The chain has TRBV30 and TRBJ1-6; D is unclear. CDR3 residues: CAWSRTANSPLHF. CDR3 sequence (DNA): TGTGCCTGGAGTCGAACAGCGAATTCACCCCTCCACTTT.